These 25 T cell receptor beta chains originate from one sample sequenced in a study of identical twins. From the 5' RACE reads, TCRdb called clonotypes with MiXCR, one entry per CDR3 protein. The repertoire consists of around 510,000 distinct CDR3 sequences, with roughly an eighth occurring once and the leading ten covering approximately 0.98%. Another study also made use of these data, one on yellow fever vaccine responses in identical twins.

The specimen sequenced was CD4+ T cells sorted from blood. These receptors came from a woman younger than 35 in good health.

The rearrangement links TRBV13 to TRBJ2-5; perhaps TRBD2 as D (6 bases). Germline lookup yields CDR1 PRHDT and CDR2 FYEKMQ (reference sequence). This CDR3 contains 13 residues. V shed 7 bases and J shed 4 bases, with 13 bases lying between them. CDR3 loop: CASTPRGGETQYF. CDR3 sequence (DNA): TGTGCCAGCACCCCTAGGGGAGGAGAGACCCAGTACTTC.

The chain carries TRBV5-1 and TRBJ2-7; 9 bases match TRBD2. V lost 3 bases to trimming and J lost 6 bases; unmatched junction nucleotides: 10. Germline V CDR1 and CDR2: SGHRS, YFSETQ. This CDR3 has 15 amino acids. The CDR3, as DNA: TGCGCCAGCAGCTCCGCCGGCGGGAGGGCCTCCGAGCAGTACTTC. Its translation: CASSSAGGRASEQYF.

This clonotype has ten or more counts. As DNA, the CDR3 is TGTGCCATCAGAAAGACAGGGACCAACACCGGGGAGCTGTTTTTT. Translated, it gives CAIRKTGTNTGELFF. The chain recombines TRBV10-3 with TRBJ2-2; the match to TRBD1 covers 7 bases. Trimming removed 6 bases from V and 2 bases from J; junction bases left unmatched: 6. Germline V gene sequence: CDR1 ENHRY, CDR2 SYGVKD. The CDR3 loop spans 15 amino acids.

In nucleotides, the CDR3 is TGTGCCAGCAGCCCCCGGTCCTATGAGCAGTTCTTC. Protein: CASSPRSYEQFF. This chain links TRBV9 with TRBJ2-1; D unresolved. Between the trimmed V and J ends, which lost 4 bases and 8 bases, there was a span of 10 bases. Germline V gene lookup returns CDR1 SGDLS and CDR2 YYNGEE. The CDR3 is 12 amino acids.

The CDR3 sequence is CASSLDDGYNQPQHF. The CDR3 bases are TGTGCCAGCAGCTTAGACGACGGCTACAATCAGCCCCAGCATTTT. J is TRBJ1-5 and V is TRBV7-9; no firm D call. Trimming cost V 1 base and J 3 bases, with 10 bases left between them. CDR3 length: 15 residues. Germline-derived CDR1 and CDR2 are SEHNR and FQNEAQ (reference sequence).

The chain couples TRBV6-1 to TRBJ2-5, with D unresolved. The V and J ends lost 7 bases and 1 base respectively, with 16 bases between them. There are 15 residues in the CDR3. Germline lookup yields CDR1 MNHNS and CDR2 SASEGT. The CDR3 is CASKGRTASQETQYF. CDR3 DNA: TGTGCCAGCAAAGGCCGGACGGCTTCCCAAGAGACCCAGTACTTC.

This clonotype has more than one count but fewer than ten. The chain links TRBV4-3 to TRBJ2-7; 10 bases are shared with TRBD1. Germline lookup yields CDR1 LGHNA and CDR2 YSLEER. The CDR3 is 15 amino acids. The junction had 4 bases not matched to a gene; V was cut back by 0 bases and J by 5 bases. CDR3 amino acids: CASSQDDRGQDEQYF. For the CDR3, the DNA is TGCGCCAGCAGCCAAGATGACAGGGGGCAGGACGAGCAGTACTTC.

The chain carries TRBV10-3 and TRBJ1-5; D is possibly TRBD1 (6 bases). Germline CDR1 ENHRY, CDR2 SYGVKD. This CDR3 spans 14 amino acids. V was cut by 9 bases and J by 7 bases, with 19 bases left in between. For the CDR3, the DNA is TGTGCCATGGCAGCGGGGGCGCAGGGACAGCCCCAGCATTTT. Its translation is CAMAAGAQGQPQHF.

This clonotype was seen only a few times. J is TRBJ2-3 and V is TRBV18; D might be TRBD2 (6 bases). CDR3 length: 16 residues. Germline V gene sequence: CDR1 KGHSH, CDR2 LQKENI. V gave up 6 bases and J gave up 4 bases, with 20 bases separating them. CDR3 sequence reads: CASSTDYNDIPDTQYF. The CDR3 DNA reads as TGTGCCAGCTCCACGGACTACAACGACATTCCAGATACGCAGTATTTT.

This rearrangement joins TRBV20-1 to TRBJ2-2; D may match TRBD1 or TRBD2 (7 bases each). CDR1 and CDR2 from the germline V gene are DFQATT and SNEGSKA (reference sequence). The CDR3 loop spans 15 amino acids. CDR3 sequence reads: CSVGGGGLYTGELFF. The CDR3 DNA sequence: TGCTCGGTGGGAGGGGGCGGTTTATACACCGGGGAGCTGTTTTTT.

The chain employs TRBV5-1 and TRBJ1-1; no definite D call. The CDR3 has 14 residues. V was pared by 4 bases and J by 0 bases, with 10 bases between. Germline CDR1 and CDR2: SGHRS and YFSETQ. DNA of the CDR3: TGCGCCAGCAGCGGTGCGTCCATGAACACTGAAGCTTTCTTT. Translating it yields CASSGASMNTEAFF.

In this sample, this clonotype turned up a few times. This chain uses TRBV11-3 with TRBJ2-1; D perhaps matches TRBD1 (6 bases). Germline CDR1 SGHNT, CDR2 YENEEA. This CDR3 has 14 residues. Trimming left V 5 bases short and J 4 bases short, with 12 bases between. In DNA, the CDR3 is TGTGCCAGCAGCCTCCATGGACAGTACAATGAGCAGTTCTTC. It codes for CASSLHGQYNEQFF.

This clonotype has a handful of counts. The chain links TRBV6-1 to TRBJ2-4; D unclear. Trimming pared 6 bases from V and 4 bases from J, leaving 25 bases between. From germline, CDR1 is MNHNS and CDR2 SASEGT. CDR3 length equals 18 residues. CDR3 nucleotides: TGTGCCAGCAGAGGTACTGATACCATAGACAATCTGAAAAACATTCAGTACTTC. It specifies CASRGTDTIDNLKNIQYF.

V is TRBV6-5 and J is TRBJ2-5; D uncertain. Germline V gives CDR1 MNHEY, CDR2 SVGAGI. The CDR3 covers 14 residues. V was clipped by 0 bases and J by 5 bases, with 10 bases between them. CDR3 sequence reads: CASSYSTFRETQYF. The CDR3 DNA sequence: TGTGCCAGCAGTTACTCGACCTTCAGGGAGACCCAGTACTTC.

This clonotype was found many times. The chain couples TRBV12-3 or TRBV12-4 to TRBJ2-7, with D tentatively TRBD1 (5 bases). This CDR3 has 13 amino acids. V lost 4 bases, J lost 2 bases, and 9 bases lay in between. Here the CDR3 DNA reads TGTGCCAGCAGTTCGGACATAGCCTACGAGCAGTACTTC. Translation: CASSSDIAYEQYF.

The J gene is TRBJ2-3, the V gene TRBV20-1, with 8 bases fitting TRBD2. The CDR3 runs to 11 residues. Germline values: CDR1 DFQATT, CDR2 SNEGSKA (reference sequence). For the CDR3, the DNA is TGCAGCAGCGGGAGAACAGATACGCAGTATTTT. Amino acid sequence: CSSGRTDTQYF.

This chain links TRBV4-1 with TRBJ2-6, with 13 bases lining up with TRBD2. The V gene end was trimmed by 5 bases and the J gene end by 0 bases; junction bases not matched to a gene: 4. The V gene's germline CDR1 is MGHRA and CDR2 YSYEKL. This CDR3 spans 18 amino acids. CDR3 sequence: CASSILAGGLSGANVLTF. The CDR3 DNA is TGCGCCAGCAGCATACTAGCGGGGGGGCTCTCTGGGGCCAACGTCCTGACTTTC.

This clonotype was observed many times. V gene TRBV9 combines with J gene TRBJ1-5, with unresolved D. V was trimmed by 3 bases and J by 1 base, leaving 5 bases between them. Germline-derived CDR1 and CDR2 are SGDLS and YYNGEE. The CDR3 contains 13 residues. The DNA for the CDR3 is TGTGCCAGCAGCGAACGGAGCAATCAGCCCCAGCATTTT. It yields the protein CASSERSNQPQHF.

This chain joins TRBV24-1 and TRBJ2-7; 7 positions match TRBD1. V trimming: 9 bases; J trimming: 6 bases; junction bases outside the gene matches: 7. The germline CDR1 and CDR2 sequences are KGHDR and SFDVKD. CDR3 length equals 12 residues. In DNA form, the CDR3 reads TGTGCCACCTCCGACAGGGCCGCCGAGCAGTACTTC. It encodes CATSDRAAEQYF.

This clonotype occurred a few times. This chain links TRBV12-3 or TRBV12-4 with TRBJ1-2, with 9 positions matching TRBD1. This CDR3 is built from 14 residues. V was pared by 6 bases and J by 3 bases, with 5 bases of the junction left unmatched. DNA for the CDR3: TGTGCCAGCAGGGCCGGGACAGGGCACTATGGCTACACCTTC. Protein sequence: CASRAGTGHYGYTF.

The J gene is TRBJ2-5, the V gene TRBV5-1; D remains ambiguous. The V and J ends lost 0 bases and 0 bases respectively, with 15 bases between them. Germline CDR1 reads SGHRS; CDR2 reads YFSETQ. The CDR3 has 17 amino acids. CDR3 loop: CASSLGSQRPYQETQYF. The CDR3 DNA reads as TGCGCCAGCAGCTTGGGCAGTCAGCGACCGTACCAAGAGACCCAGTACTTC.

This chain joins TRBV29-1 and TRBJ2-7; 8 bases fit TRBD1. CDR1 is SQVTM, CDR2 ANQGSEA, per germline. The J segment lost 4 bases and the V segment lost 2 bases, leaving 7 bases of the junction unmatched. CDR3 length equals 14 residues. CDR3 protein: CSVESRDRGYEQYF. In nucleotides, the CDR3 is TGCAGCGTTGAATCTCGAGACAGGGGTTACGAGCAGTACTTC.

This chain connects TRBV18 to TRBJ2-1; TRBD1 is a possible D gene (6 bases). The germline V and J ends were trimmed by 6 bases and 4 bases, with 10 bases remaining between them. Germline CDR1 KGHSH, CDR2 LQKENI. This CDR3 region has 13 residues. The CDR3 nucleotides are TGTGCCAGCTCGACTCAGGGGTACAATGAGCAGTTCTTC. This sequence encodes CASSTQGYNEQFF.

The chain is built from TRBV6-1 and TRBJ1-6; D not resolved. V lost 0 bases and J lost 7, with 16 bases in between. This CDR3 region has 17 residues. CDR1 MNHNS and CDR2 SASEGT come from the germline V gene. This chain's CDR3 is CASSEAGPWALNSPLHF. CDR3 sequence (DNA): TGTGCCAGCAGTGAAGCGGGCCCTTGGGCTCTCAATTCACCCCTCCACTTT.

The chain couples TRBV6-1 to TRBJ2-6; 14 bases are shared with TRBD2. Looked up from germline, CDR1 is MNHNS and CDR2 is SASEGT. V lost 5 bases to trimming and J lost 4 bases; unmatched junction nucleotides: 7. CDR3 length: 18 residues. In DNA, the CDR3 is TGTGCCAGCAGTCCAGGACTAGCGGGGGGCCTAGGGGCCAACGTCCTGACTTTC. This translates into CASSPGLAGGLGANVLTF.